Each of the 9 T cell receptor beta chains below was sequenced from the same sample in a study of blood T cell repertoires in COVID-19. Using immunoSEQ multiplex PCR, the repertoire was profiled, and TCRdb retains in-frame clones only, with some absent. Here the sample spans a few hundred thousand clones, around 85% being singletons. The sequenced material came from PBMCs or T cells enriched from blood (not recorded which). Receptors originate from a woman aged 60-75 years who had recovered from COVID-19.

This clone was seen a single time. This chain connects TRBV7-9 to TRBJ2-7, with 9 bases fitting TRBD1. V lost 4 bases to trimming and J lost 4 bases; unmatched junction nucleotides: 8. This CDR3 has 15 amino acids. The germline gives CDR1 SEHNR, CDR2 FQNEAQ (reference sequence). CDR3 nucleotides: TGTGCCAGCAGCTGGCCGGGACAGGGAATATACGAGCAGTACTTC. Protein product: CASSWPGQGIYEQYF.

This chain connects TRBV5-5 to TRBJ2-1; 9 bases are shared with TRBD1. Germline V gene lookup returns CDR1 SGHKS and CDR2 YYEKEE (reference sequence). The CDR3 is 15 amino acids. Trimming took 4 bases from V and 8 from J; bases not matched to a gene: 10. The CDR3 nucleotides read TGTGCCAGCAGCCCCCGGGACAGGGCTACGGATGAGCAGTTCTTC. Translated, it gives CASSPRDRATDEQFF.

The V gene is TRBV7-2, the J gene TRBJ1-3; D is unclear. The ends were cut back, 4 bases at V and 2 bases at J, with 12 bases in the middle. Germline V gene sequence: CDR1 SGHTA, CDR2 FQGNSA. The CDR3 sequence is 15 residues long. In nucleotides, the CDR3 is TGTGCCAGCAGCTACCTGCAGGTACCTGGAAACACCATATATTTT. It encodes CASSYLQVPGNTIYF.

The V call is TRBV14, the J call TRBJ2-1, with 8 bases fitting TRBD2. With 1 base clipped from V and 1 base from J, the junction kept 9 bases outside the gene matches. CDR3 length: 18 amino acids. Germline CDR1 and CDR2: SGHDN and FVKESK. CDR3 protein: CASSQGLLLAGSYNEQFF. The CDR3 DNA is TGTGCCAGCAGCCAAGGACTTTTGCTAGCGGGTTCCTACAATGAGCAGTTCTTC.

The chain employs TRBV12-3 or TRBV12-4 and TRBJ1-1; no firm D call. V lost 6 bases and J 0 bases, leaving 8 bases between the germline ends. The CDR3 is 13 amino acids. CDR3 residues: CASSALLNTEAFF. The DNA for the CDR3 is TGTGCCAGCAGCGCGTTGCTGAACACTGAAGCTTTCTTT.

CDR3 DNA: TGCAGTGCCTTCCGGGGTGACTACACCTTC. Translated, it gives CSAFRGDYTF. The V and J genes are TRBV20-1 and TRBJ1-2; no definite D call. The length of the CDR3 is 10 residues. Trimming removed 6 bases at V and 10 bases at J, with 12 bases between. Per germline, CDR1 DFQATT and CDR2 SNEGSKA (reference sequence).

The chain is built from TRBV27 and TRBJ1-4, with TRBD1 identical over 11 bases. The germline V gene has CDR1 MNHEY and CDR2 SMNVEV (reference sequence). The ends lost 3 bases at V and 8 bases at J; junction bases unmatched: 8. CDR3 length equals 16 residues. CDR3 bases: TGTGCCAGCAGTTTTAGAGGGGACAGGGGGGGGGAAAAACTGTTTTTT. It specifies CASSFRGDRGGEKLFF.

This chain uses TRBV6-2 or TRBV6-3 with TRBJ2-3, with TRBD1 identical over 7 bases. The CDR3 length is 15 residues. Looked up from germline, CDR1 is MNHEY and CDR2 is SVGEGT. Trimming removed 2 bases from V and 3 bases from J; junction bases left unmatched: 5. CDR3 sequence (DNA): TGTGCCAGCAGTTACGGGACAGAGAATACAGATACGCAGTATTTT. Its translation is CASSYGTENTDTQYF.

This chain links TRBV6-5 with TRBJ2-3; 9 bases agree with TRBD1. Germline V gives CDR1 MNHEY, CDR2 SVGAGI. The CDR3 consists of 13 residues. The V and J ends lost 7 bases and 4 bases, in that order; junction bases with no gene match: 3. DNA of the CDR3: TGTGCCAGCACTACAGGGGGCGCAGATACGCAGTATTTT. It specifies CASTTGGADTQYF.